This TCR beta chain was observed in a study of T cell responses to AZD1222 COVID-19 vaccine. Study findings and constraints: Targets within unmutated variant regions were reportedly found for nearly half of spike-specific TCRs. The study sampled repertoires only after the peak T cell response. Baseline antibody screening turned up just a handful of seropositive AZD1222 recipients.

Trimming left V 6 bases short and J 2 bases short, with 13 bases between. Germline CDR1 reads MNHEY; CDR2 reads SVGAGI. The CDR3 consists of 14 residues. Measured with immunoSEQ multiplex PCR; TCRdb has only the in-frame clones, and not every one. The sample holds roughly 100,000 clones, around nine tenths seen once. As regards this clone: Its antigen is still unknown.

This specimen was peripheral blood, taken on day 0 of AZD1222 vaccination. This clonotype was obtained from an adult in good health. This sequence joins TRBV6-5 and TRBJ1-2; no reliable D call. In nucleotides, the CDR3 is TGTGCCAGCAGCCCCCGGGGATCGAACTATGGCTACACCTTC. Translated: CASSPRGSNYGYTF.